This T cell receptor beta chain was captured by sequencing in a study of T cells in women clearing cervical HPV infection. Findings and limits, study-wide: Controls had more TRBV6-7 (0.16%) than cases (approximately 0.11%).

Using immunoSEQ multiplex PCR, the repertoire was profiled, and TCRdb retains in-frame clones only, with some absent. This sample carries 23,000 or so clones, with around 5.5% going to the ten biggest clones. This CDR3 is 14 amino acids long. From germline, CDR1 is SGHAT and CDR2 FQNNGV. Concerning this clone itself: Its antigen is not identified. The CDR3 end is not reached by the read, which stops 3 residues before it; the germline J gene fills it in.

MY09/MY11 PCR detected cervical HPV DNA; dot-blot assigned genotypes. The sequenced sample consisted of blood buffy coat. This chain uses TRBV11-2 with TRBJ2-3; 9 positions agree with TRBD2. The clonotype comes from a woman between 18 and 70 years old with a cervical HPV16 infection that either progressed to CIN3+ or cleared (not recorded which). The CDR3 bases that were read are TGTGCCAGCAGCTTGGCGGGAGGGATGGAGACG. Translated: CASSLAGGMET. The CDR3 as a whole reads CASSLAGGMETQYF.